The entry below gives a single T cell receptor beta chain sequence along with its context. Unique molecular identifier tags were affixed to discrete cDNA molecules. Using its own MiXCR run on the 5' RACE reads, TCRdb lists one record per CDR3 protein. The sample contains roughly 26,000 distinct CDR3 sequences, 4.5% to 5.5% of which appear only once. This entry is derived from a study of early T cells in non-severe SARS-CoV-2 infection. Study-wide context: Chains from this unsorted whole-blood bulk RNA could not be paired.

The sequence was obtained from an adult who was a healthcare worker with PCR-confirmed SARS-CoV-2 infection or an uninfected control (not recorded which). The sequenced sample was whole blood.

CDR3 sequence (DNA): TGTGCCAGCACGTCTGGGGCCAACGTCCTGACTTTC. The encoded protein is CASTSGANVLTF. This chain joins TRBV12-3 or TRBV12-4 and TRBJ2-6; D not certain. The CDR3 consists of 12 residues. Trimming removed 7 bases at V and 1 base at J, with 2 bases between.